The clone carrying this TCR beta chain was counted only a few times. The junction shows a germline mismatch at one end, possibly a read error. The data stem from a study of regulatory T cells in long-lasting Graves disease. According to the study, TCR beta libraries were built with iRepertoire HTBI primers and CDR3-region Arm-PCR. TCRdb re-called the multiplex PCR reads with MiXCR, one entry per CDR3 protein. The sample lists some 440,000 distinct CDR3 sequences, around 21% occurring once. Time point given: persistent/refractory GD, antithyroid drugs over 5 years with positive TRAb. PBMC RNA served as the TCR library source. The CDR3 has 14 amino acids. Germline CDR1 reads MRHNA; CDR2 reads SNTAGT.

Source: peripheral blood mononuclear cells (PBMCs), taken when the disease was refractory, from a patient treated with antithyroid drugs. This rearrangement joins TRBV6-4 to TRBJ2-2; D is perhaps TRBD2 (5 bases). This TCR derives from a female donor with Graves disease. The CDR3 loop is CASSYSRVIGELFF. Here the CDR3 DNA reads TGTGCCAGCAGTTACTCGAGGGTGATCGGGGAGCTGTTTTTT.